The 12 T cell receptor beta chains reported below all come from one sample, sequenced in a study of T cells in Graves' hyperthyroidism and ophthalmopathy. Using RNA transcripts as the source, TCR beta CDR3 regions were amplified. The HTBI primer set drove a first-round RT-PCR of the TCR CDR3. TCRdb used MiXCR to reprocess the multiplex PCR reads, holding one entry per CDR3 protein. The sample carries a few hundred thousand distinct CDR3 sequences, approximately 14% recorded once. The material sequenced was blood. The receptors derive from a woman between 18 and 30 years old with Graves' hyperthyroidism.

This clonotype was found many times. The chain joins TRBV7-9 to TRBJ2-1; 11 positions agree with TRBD2. V trimming: 3 bases; J trimming: 8 bases; junction bases outside the gene matches: 6. The germline CDR1 and CDR2 sequences are SEHNR and FQNEAQ (reference sequence). The CDR3 is 15 residues long. CDR3 protein: CASSLTSGTRDEQFF. CDR3 nucleotide sequence: TGTGCCAGCAGCTTGACTAGCGGGACGAGGGATGAGCAGTTCTTC.

This clonotype was seen a few times. A read error may account for a junction end that differs from germline. The chain joins TRBV9 to TRBJ1-1, with TRBD1 matching 11 bases. This CDR3 spans 16 amino acids. The V gene's germline CDR1 is SGDLS and CDR2 YYNGEE. CDR3 loop: CASSGDGTGGNTEASF. The DNA for the CDR3 is TGTGCCAGCAGTGGAGACGGGACAGGGGGGAACACTGAAGCTTCCTTT.

The rearrangement joins TRBV20-1 to TRBJ2-7; TRBD2 matches 8 bases. Germline assignment: CDR1 DFQATT and CDR2 SNEGSKA (reference sequence). V gave up 7 bases and J gave up 2 bases; unmatched junction bases: 13. This CDR3 has 15 amino acids. The CDR3, as DNA: TGCAGTGTGGTCAAACCGGGACTAGTCCCCTACGAGCAGTACTTC. Its protein product is CSVVKPGLVPYEQYF.

This clonotype was recorded at least ten times. This rearrangement joins TRBV19 to TRBJ2-2; possibly TRBD1 or TRBD2 for D (5 bases each). The CDR3 covers 14 residues. V lost 4 bases, J lost 4 bases, and 10 bases lay in between. Germline CDR1 reads LNHDA; CDR2 reads SQIVND (reference sequence). CDR3 bases: TGTGCCAGTAGTAGGGGGAGCGGCACCGGGGAGCTGTTTTTT. This gives the protein CASSRGSGTGELFF.

In its sample, this clonotype was seen a few times. The chain links TRBV13 to TRBJ1-5; tentatively, D is TRBD1 (5 bases). The ends were cut back, 2 bases at V and 1 base at J, with 15 bases in the middle. The germline CDR1 and CDR2 sequences are PRHDT and FYEKMQ (reference sequence). The CDR3 consists of 17 residues. The CDR3 bases are TGTGCCAGCAGCTTAAGGGGCAGTGAGGGAAGCAATCAGCCCCAGCATTTT. Amino acids: CASSLRGSEGSNQPQHF.

Many counts were recorded for this clonotype. The V gene is TRBV20-1, the J gene TRBJ1-1; weak D call: TRBD1 (5 bases). The germline V gene has CDR1 DFQATT and CDR2 SNEGSKA (reference sequence). The CDR3 is 13 residues long. Trimming cost V 6 bases and J 7 bases, with 18 bases left between them. CDR3 coding DNA: TGCAGTGCCCACCAGGGTGGCCCCTATGAAGCTTTCTTT. It specifies CSAHQGGPYEAFF.

This clonotype was observed a few times. The V call is TRBV6-1, the J call TRBJ2-2; possibly TRBD1 for D (5 bases). CDR1 and CDR2 from the germline V gene are MNHNS and SASEGT. Deletions cut 10 bases from V and 6 bases from J, with 15 bases between. The CDR3 covers 13 residues. DNA of the CDR3: TGTGCCATCGGTCGCTGGGGCCCCGGGGAGCTGTTTTTT. Translation: CAIGRWGPGELFF.

This clonotype was counted at least ten times. This chain links TRBV19 with TRBJ1-2; D gene ambiguous. V was shortened by 3 bases and J by 4 bases, with 12 bases between the two germline ends. The V gene's germline CDR1 is LNHDA and CDR2 SQIVND (reference sequence). The CDR3 contains 14 residues. CDR3 protein: CASSIVGRPYGYTF. CDR3 bases: TGTGCCAGTAGTATTGTCGGCAGGCCCTATGGCTACACCTTC. The full variable domain, rest sourced from reference TRBV19 and TRBJ1-2, is DGGITQSPKYLFRKEGQNVTLSCEQNLNHDAMYWYRQDPGQGLRLIYYSQIVNDFQKGDIAEGYSVSREKKESFPLTVTSAQKNPTAFYLCASSIVGRPYGYTFGSGTRLTVV.

There are a few counts of this clonotype. The CDR3 bases are TGCGCCAGCAGCCAACTGGGACAGGGAGATTTTGGGGAGCTGTTTTTT. Its protein product is CASSQLGQGDFGELFF. V gene TRBV4-1 combines with J gene TRBJ2-2, with TRBD1 identical over 9 bases. The CDR3 extends over 16 amino acids. Germline assignment: CDR1 MGHRA and CDR2 YSYEKL. Trimming at V came to 2 bases and at J to 8 bases, leaving 9 bases not matched to a gene.

This clonotype appeared many times. This chain joins TRBV2 and TRBJ2-1; D may be TRBD1 (6 bases). The CDR3 is made up of 18 amino acids. CDR1 and CDR2 from the germline V gene are SNHLY and FYNNEI. The V gene lost 4 bases and the J gene lost 2 bases, with 21 bases spanning the gap. The CDR3, as DNA: TGTGCCAGCAGTGGGGGTAGGGGGAACAGGGTCACCTACAATGAGCAGTTCTTC. This gives the protein CASSGGRGNRVTYNEQFF.

This clonotype came up many times. Here the CDR3 reads CASSRPGNTEAFF. Written as DNA, the CDR3 is TGTGCCAGCAGCCGCCCGGGGAACACTGAAGCTTTCTTT. The chain has TRBV13 and TRBJ1-1; D is undetermined. Germline CDR1 reads PRHDT; CDR2 reads FYEKMQ (reference sequence). The CDR3 has 13 amino acids. V was trimmed by 5 bases and J by 1 base, leaving 8 bases between them.

There are a few counts of this clonotype. DNA of the CDR3: TGTGCCAGCAGTCGCGGGACCACGGGGACCGGGGAGCTGTTTTTT. Its protein product is CASSRGTTGTGELFF. The rearrangement uses TRBV7-3 and TRBJ2-2, with TRBD2 as a possible D gene (6 bases). Per germline, CDR1 SGHTA and CDR2 FQGTGA. There are 15 residues in the CDR3. V lost 6 bases and J lost 5, with 16 bases in between.